This paragraph covers one T cell receptor beta chain sequence. Its antigen is as yet unknown. The missing CDR3 end, 3 residues past where the read stops, is filled in from the germline J gene. This entry belongs to a study of T cells in women clearing cervical HPV infection. Across the whole study: Controls were women whose single incident HPV16 infection cleared within 12 months without precancer or cancer.

The CDR3 covers 12 residues. Germline V gives CDR1 MNHNS, CDR2 SASEGT. Regarding the study as a whole: Effector/memory and HPV-specific T cells were not isolated, and association timing is unknown. Richness differences could reflect unmeasured T-cell content per sample.

Sequencing used immunoSEQ multiplex PCR; TCRdb keeps in-frame clones, though not all of them. The table for this sample gives 23,000 or so clones. The chain combines TRBV6-1 with TRBJ2-3; no clear D. Sequencing input: blood buffy coat. This sequence originates from a woman aged 18-70 years with a cervical HPV16 infection that either progressed to CIN3+ or cleared (not recorded which). Here the CDR3 reads CASSELVETQYF. The sequenced CDR3 bases are TGTGCCAGCAGTGAGTTGGTAGAGACG.